This T cell receptor (beta chain) was sequenced in a study of graft-versus-host responses after intestinal transplantation. Findings and limits, study-wide: Declining HvG levels early post-transplant were linked to peak circulating GvH clone levels.

Note on this clone: What it binds is unknown.

Profiling relied on immunoSEQ multiplex PCR, and the TCRdb table lists in-frame clones only, not all of them. Of about 36,000 clones listed, approximately 93% are singletons. Trimming removed 3 bases at V and 7 bases at J, with 11 bases between. Germline CDR1 and CDR2: SGDLS and YYNGEE. The CDR3 contains 12 residues. Sequenced here: unstimulated CD4+ T cells sorted from spleen or lymph node cells, sampled before transplant. This TCR derives from a human donor who was the organ donor for an intestinal transplant. The chain joins TRBV9 to TRBJ2-7; TRBD2 is a possible D gene (6 bases). In DNA form, the CDR3 reads TGTGCCAGCAGCGGAGGGGCGGGGGAGCAGTACTTC. Amino acid sequence: CASSGGAGEQYF.